This is a list of T cell receptor beta chains from one sample in a study of somatic mutations in cytotoxic T cells in rheumatoid arthritis. Only in-frame clones appear in the TCRdb table, and some are missing; sequencing was by immunoSEQ multiplex PCR. The sample shows roughly 14,000 clones, 70% to 75% of them seen only once. The sequencing sample was made of CD8+ T cells sorted from blood. These receptors were taken from an adult with rheumatoid arthritis. CDR3s include the opening cysteine and the closing phenylalanine or tryptophan. The D gene is left open where the match is weak. Rows give clone size only sometimes, using once, few, many, or a class for an expanded clone.

clone size: NA; J gene: TRBJ2-1; D gene: TRBD1; V gene: TRBV29-1; CDR3 protein: CSAVGQGGNEQFF; CDR3 DNA: TGCAGCGCCGTGGGACAGGGTGGCAATGAGCAGTTCTTC
clone size: NA; J gene: TRBJ2-1; D gene: TRBD1; V gene: TRBV14; CDR3 protein: CASSHGTGRISYNEQFF; CDR3 DNA: TGTGCCAGCAGCCACGGGACAGGGAGGATCTCCTACAATGAGCAGTTCTTC
clone size: NA; J gene: TRBJ2-5; D gene: NA; V gene: TRBV5-1; CDR3 protein: CASRDSTSETQYF; CDR3 DNA: TGCGCCAGCAGGGACTCCACTTCGGAGACCCAGTACTTC
clone size: NA; J gene: TRBJ1-5; D gene: NA; V gene: TRBV19; CDR3 protein: CASSIVGGGDANQPQHF; CDR3 DNA: TGTGCCAGTAGTATAGTAGGGGGAGGGGATGCCAATCAGCCCCAGCATTTT
clone size: few; J gene: TRBJ2-1; D gene: TRBD2; V gene: TRBV4-1; CDR3 protein: CASSQDWGTSGRFDEQFF; CDR3 DNA: TGCGCCAGCAGCCAAGATTGGGGGACTAGCGGGAGGTTCGATGAGCAGTTCTTC
clone size: few; J gene: TRBJ1-1; D gene: NA; V gene: TRBV30; CDR3 protein: CAWSPILSHTEAFF; CDR3 DNA: TGTGCCTGGAGTCCCATCCTCTCACACACTGAAGCTTTCTTT
clone size: NA; J gene: TRBJ2-3; D gene: TRBD2; V gene: TRBV7-6; CDR3 protein: CASSLSGGSTDTQYF; CDR3 DNA: TGTGCCAGCAGCTTAAGCGGGGGGAGCACAGATACGCAGTATTTT
clone size: NA; J gene: TRBJ2-7; D gene: TRBD2; V gene: TRBV7-9; CDR3 protein: CASSETSGSAYEQYF; CDR3 DNA: TGTGCCAGCAGCGAGACTAGCGGGAGCGCCTACGAGCAGTACTTC
clone size: few; J gene: TRBJ2-7; D gene: NA; V gene: TRBV30; CDR3 protein: CAWSVAGTYEQYF; CDR3 DNA: TGTGCCTGGAGTGTGGCAGGGACCTACGAGCAGTACTTC
clone size: NA; J gene: TRBJ2-2; D gene: TRBD1; V gene: TRBV14; CDR3 protein: CASSDRDSRNTGELFF; CDR3 DNA: TGTGCCAGCAGTGACAGGGATTCCCGGAACACCGGGGAGCTGTTTTTT
clone size: NA; J gene: TRBJ2-5; D gene: NA; V gene: TRBV6-1; CDR3 protein: CASAFPGNQETQYF; CDR3 DNA: TGTGCCAGTGCCTTCCCGGGGAACCAAGAGACCCAGTACTTC